This TCR beta chain was identified during a study of T cells after yellow fever vaccination. For the study at large: For low cell numbers, libraries were made with SMART-Seq v4 Ultra Low Input.

TCRdb passed the 5' RACE reads through MiXCR, listing each CDR3 protein once. The sample contains 400,000 to 650,000 distinct CDR3 sequences, about a fifth of which appear only once. General observations from the study: Clones from primary vaccination mostly reappeared after the booster (around 96% CD4, approximately 91% CD8).

On this clonotype: The antigen is not known.

This CDR3 has 15 residues. Germline CDR1 MGHRA, CDR2 YSYEKL. V gave up 0 bases and J gave up 5 bases, with 13 bases separating them. Sample: PBMCs, taken roughly 20 days after the first yellow fever vaccination. The V and J genes are TRBV4-1 and TRBJ2-5; D gene unclear. The receptor was isolated from a young man who received the YFV17D yellow fever vaccine. For the CDR3, the DNA is TGCGCCAGCAGCCAAGATTGGACCATGGGGGAGACCCAGTACTTC. Its protein is CASSQDWTMGETQYF.